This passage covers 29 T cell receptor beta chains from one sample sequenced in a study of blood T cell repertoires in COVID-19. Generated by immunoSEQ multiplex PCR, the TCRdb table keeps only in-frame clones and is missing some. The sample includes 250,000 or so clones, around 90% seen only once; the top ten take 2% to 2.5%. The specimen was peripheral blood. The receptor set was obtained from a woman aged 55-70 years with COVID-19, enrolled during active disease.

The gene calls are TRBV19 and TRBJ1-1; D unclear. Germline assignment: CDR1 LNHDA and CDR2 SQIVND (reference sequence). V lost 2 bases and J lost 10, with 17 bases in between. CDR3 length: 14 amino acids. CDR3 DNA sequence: TGTGCCAGTAGTATAAATATGGGCGCTGGTGTAGCTTTCTTT. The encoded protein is CASSINMGAGVAFF.

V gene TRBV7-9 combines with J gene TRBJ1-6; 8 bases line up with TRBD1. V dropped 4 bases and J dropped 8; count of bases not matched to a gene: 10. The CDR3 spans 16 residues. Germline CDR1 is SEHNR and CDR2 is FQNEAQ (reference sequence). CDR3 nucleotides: TGTGCCAGCAGCTCCCGGACAGGGAACTGGGATTCACCCCTCCACTTT. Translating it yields CASSSRTGNWDSPLHF.

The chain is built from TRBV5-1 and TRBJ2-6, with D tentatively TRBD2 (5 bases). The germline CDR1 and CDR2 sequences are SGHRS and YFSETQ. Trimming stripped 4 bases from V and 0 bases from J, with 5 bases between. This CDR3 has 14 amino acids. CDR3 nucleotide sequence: TGCGCCAGCAGCGGGAGCTCTGGGGCCAACGTCCTGACTTTC. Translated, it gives CASSGSSGANVLTF.

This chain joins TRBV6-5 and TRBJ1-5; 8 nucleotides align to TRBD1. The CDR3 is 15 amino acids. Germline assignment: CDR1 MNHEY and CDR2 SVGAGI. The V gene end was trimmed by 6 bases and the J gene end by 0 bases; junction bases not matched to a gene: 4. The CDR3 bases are TGTGCCAGCAGCTACAGGGGGGGTAGCAATCAGCCCCAGCATTTT. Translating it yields CASSYRGGSNQPQHF.

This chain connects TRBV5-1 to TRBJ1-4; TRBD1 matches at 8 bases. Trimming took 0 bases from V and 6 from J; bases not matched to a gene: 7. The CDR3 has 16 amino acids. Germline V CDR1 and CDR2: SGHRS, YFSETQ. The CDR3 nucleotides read TGCGCCAGCAGCTTGGGGGACGACAGGGGTGATGAAAAACTGTTTTTT. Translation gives CASSLGDDRGDEKLFF.

The CDR3 coding sequence is TGTGCCATCAGTGAATTTTCAGTTAACTATGGCTACACCTTC. Translation: CAISEFSVNYGYTF. The chain joins TRBV10-3 to TRBJ1-2; the D is unclear. Between the trimmed V and J ends, which lost 3 bases and 1 base, there was a span of 9 bases. Germline CDR1 and CDR2: ENHRY and SYGVKD. CDR3 size: 14 residues.

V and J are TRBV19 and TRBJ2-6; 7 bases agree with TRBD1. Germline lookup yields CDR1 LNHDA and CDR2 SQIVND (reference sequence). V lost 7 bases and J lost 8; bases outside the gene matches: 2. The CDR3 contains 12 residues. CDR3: CASTGGSNVLTF. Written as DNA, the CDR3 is TGTGCCAGTACAGGGGGATCCAACGTCCTGACTTTC.

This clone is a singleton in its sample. Written as DNA, the CDR3 is TGTGCCAGCAGCCACCGCAGGGCTAATGAAAAACTGTTTTTT. Encoded protein: CASSHRRANEKLFF. The genes are TRBV3-1 (or the pseudogene TRBV3-2) and TRBJ1-4; D possibly corresponds to TRBD1 (5 bases). CDR3 size: 14 residues. Germline V CDR1 and CDR2: LGHDT, YNNKEL (reference sequence). The germline V and J ends were trimmed by 3 bases and 3 bases, with 8 bases remaining between them.

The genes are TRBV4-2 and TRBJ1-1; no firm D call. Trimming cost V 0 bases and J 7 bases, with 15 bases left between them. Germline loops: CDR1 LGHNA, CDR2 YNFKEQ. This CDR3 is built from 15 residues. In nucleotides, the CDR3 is TGTGCCAGCAGCCAAGAGTTATCTGTTGTCGGTGAAGCTTTCTTT. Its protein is CASSQELSVVGEAFF.

The CDR3 sequence: CAWSKSSGNTIYF. The DNA for the CDR3 is TGTGCCTGGAGTAAGAGTTCTGGAAACACCATATATTTT. The genes are TRBV30 and TRBJ1-3, with D uncertain. The CDR3 sequence is 13 residues long. The V and J ends lost 2 bases and 1 base respectively, with 6 bases between them. Germline V gene sequence: CDR1 GTSNPN, CDR2 SVGIG (reference sequence).

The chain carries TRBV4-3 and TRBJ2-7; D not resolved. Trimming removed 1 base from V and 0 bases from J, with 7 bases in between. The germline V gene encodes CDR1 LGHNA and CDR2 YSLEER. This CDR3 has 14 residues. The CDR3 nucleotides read TGCGCCAGCAGCCAAGCCGCTAGCTCCTACGAGCAGTACTTC. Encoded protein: CASSQAASSYEQYF.

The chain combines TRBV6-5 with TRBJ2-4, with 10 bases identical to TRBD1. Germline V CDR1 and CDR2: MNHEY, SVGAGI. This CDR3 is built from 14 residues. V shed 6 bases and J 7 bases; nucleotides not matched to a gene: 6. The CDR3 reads CASRSDRGLNIQYF. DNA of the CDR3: TGTGCCAGCAGGTCAGACAGGGGGCTGAACATTCAGTACTTC.

This CDR3 is CASSPGQGAYGYTF. The DNA for the CDR3 is TGTGCCAGCAGCCCCGGACAGGGAGCCTATGGCTACACCTTC. The chain employs TRBV7-2 and TRBJ1-2; 8 bases match TRBD1. V shed 5 bases, J shed 4 bases, and the junction held 6 bases outside the gene matches. Germline V gene sequence: CDR1 SGHTA, CDR2 FQGNSA. The CDR3 is 14 amino acids.

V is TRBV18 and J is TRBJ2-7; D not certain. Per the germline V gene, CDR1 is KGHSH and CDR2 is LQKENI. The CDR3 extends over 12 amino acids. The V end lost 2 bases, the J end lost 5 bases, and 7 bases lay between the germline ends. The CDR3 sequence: CASSPFTDEQYF. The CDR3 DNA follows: TGTGCCAGCTCACCATTCACGGACGAGCAGTACTTC.

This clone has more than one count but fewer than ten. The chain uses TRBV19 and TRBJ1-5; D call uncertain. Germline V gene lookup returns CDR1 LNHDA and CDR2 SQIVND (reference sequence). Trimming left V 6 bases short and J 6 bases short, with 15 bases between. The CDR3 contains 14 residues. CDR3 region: CASSLSARGQPQHF. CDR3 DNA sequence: TGTGCCAGTAGCCTGAGTGCTCGGGGTCAGCCCCAGCATTTT. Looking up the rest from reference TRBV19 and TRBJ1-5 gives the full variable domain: DGGITQSPKYLFRKEGQNVTLSCEQNLNHDAMYWYRQDPGQGLRLIYYSQIVNDFQKGDIAEGYSVSREKKESFPLTVTSAQKNPTAFYLCASSLSARGQPQHFGDGTRLSIL.

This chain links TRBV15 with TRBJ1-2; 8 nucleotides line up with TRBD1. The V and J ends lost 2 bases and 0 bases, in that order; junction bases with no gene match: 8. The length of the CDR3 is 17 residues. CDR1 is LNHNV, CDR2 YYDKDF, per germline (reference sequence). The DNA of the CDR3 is TGTGCCACCAGCAGATCCGACAGGGGAGAAGCTAACTATGGCTACACCTTC. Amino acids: CATSRSDRGEANYGYTF.

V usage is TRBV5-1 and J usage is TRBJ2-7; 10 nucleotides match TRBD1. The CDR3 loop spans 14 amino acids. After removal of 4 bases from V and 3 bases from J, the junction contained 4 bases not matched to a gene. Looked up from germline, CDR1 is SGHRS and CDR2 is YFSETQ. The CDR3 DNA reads TGCGCCAGCAGCGCCGGACAGGGGGTCTACGAGCAGTACTTC. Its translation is CASSAGQGVYEQYF.

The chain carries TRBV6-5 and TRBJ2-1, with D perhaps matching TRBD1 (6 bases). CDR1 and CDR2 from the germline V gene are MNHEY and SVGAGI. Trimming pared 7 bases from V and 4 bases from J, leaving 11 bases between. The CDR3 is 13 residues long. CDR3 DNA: TGTGCCAGCAACCGGGACAAGTACAATGAGCAGTTCTTC. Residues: CASNRDKYNEQFF.

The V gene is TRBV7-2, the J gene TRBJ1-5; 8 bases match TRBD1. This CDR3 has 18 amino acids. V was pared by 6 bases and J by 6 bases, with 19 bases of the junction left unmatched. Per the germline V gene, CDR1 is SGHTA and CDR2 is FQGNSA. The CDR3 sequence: CASSPPPLGRGRGQPQHF. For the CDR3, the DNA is TGTGCCAGCAGTCCTCCCCCCTTGGGCAGGGGGCGCGGTCAGCCCCAGCATTTT. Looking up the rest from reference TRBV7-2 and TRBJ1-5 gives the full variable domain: GAGVSQSPSNKVTEKGKDVELRCDPISGHTALYWYRQSLGQGLEFLIYFQGNSAPDKSGLPSDRFSAERTGGSVSTLTIQRTQQEDSAVYLCASSPPPLGRGRGQPQHFGDGTRLSIL.

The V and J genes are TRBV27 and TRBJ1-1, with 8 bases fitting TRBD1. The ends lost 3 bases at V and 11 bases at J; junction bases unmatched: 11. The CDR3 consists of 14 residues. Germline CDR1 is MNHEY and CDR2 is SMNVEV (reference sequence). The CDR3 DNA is TGTGCCAGCAGTTTGATAGGACAGGGAGGAATGGCTTTCTTT. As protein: CASSLIGQGGMAFF.

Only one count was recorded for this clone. As DNA, the CDR3 is TGTGCCAGCAGCTTGGGCGGGGAATACCAAGAGACCCAGTACTTC. This codes for CASSLGGEYQETQYF. The chain employs TRBV7-2 and TRBJ2-5; tentative D call: TRBD2 (6 bases). Germline V gene sequence: CDR1 SGHTA, CDR2 FQGNSA. V dropped 3 bases and J dropped 0 bases, with 11 bases sitting between them. This CDR3 has 15 amino acids.

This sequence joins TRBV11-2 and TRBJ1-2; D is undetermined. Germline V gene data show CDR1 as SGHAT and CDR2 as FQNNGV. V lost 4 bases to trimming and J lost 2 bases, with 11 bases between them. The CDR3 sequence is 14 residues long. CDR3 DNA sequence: TGTGCCAGCAGCTCACTCGTGAGGAACTATGGCTACACCTTC. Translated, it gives CASSSLVRNYGYTF. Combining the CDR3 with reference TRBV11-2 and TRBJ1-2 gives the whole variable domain EAGVAQSPRYKIIEKRQSVAFWCNPISGHATLYWYQQILGQGPKLLIQFQNNGVVDDSQLPKDRFSAERLKGVDSTLKIQPAKLEDSAVYLCASSSLVRNYGYTFGSGTRLTVV.

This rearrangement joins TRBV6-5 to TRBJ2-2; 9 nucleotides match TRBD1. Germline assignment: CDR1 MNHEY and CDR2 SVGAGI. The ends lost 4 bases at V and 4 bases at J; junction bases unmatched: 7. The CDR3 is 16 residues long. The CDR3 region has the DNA TGTGCCAGCAGTTTCCAAGGACAGGGGATCACCGGGGAGCTGTTTTTT. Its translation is CASSFQGQGITGELFF.

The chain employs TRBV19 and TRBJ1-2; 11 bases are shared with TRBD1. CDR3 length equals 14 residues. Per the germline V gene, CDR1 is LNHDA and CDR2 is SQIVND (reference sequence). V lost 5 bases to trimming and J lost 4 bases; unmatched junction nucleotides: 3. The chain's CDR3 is CASSRGTGGYGYTF. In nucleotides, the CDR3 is TGTGCCAGTAGTCGCGGGACAGGGGGCTATGGCTACACCTTC.

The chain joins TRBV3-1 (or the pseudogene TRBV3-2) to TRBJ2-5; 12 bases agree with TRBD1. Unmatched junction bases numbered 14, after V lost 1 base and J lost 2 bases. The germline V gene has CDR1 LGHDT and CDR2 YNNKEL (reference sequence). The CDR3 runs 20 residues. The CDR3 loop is CASSQGWDRGRRQGQETQYF. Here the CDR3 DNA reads TGTGCCAGCAGCCAAGGGTGGGACAGGGGGCGACGGCAGGGGCAAGAGACCCAGTACTTC.

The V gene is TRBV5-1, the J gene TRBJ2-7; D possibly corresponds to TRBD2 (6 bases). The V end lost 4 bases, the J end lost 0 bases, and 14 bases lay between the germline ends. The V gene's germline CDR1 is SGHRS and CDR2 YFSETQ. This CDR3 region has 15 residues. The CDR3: CASSPTGDRSYEQYF. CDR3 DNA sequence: TGCGCCAGCAGCCCGACGGGGGACCGCTCCTACGAGCAGTACTTC.

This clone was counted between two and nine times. The CDR3 DNA reads as TGTGCCAGCTCACCGGGACAGAACTATGGCTACACCTTC. Translated, it gives CASSPGQNYGYTF. This chain links TRBV18 with TRBJ1-2, with 7 bases that match TRBD1. The CDR3 contains 13 residues. J gave up 2 bases and V 3 bases, and 0 bases lay outside the gene matches. Germline CDR1 KGHSH, CDR2 LQKENI.

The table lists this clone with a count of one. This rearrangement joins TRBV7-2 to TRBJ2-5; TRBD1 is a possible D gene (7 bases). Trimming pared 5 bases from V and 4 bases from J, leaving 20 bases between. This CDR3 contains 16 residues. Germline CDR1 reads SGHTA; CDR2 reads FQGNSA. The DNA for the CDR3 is TGTGCCAGCAGCCTGCAGGGGGGACAGCCTATAGAGACCCAGTACTTC. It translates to CASSLQGGQPIETQYF. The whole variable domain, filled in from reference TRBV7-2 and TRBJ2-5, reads GAGVSQSPSNKVTEKGKDVELRCDPISGHTALYWYRQSLGQGLEFLIYFQGNSAPDKSGLPSDRFSAERTGGSVSTLTIQRTQQEDSAVYLCASSLQGGQPIETQYFGPGTRLLVL.

The CDR3 nucleotides are TGTGCCAGCAGTGTTGACTCGCGCCTCCGGGGCAATCAGCCCCAGCATTTT. This codes for CASSVDSRLRGNQPQHF. This chain joins TRBV6-1 and TRBJ1-5; D is uncertain. The germline V gene encodes CDR1 MNHNS and CDR2 SASEGT. This CDR3 comprises 17 residues. V gave up 4 bases and J gave up 2 bases, with 18 bases separating them.